This T cell receptor (beta chain) was profiled in a study of beta chain features in type 1 diabetes. This CDR3 is 13 amino acids long. V was trimmed by 6 bases and J by 7 bases, leaving 13 bases between them. Germline CDR1 SGHTA, CDR2 FQGNSA. As to this clone: Its antigen is currently unknown.

Findings and caveats of the study: Healthy donors had naive, central memory and Treg TCRB repertoires that appeared less similar than those seen among patients.

Expressed TCRB transcripts were sequenced because the entire RNA isolate underwent reverse transcription. Sequenced by immunoSEQ multiplex PCR; TCRdb stores in-frame clones only, minus some. The top ten clones hold 0.017% of a sample with about 360,000 clones, roughly 12% of them seen once. Sorted populations all exceeded 95% purity. The specimen sequenced was naive CD4+ T cells from blood. The source is a man in his late teens or twenties in good health. The chain links TRBV7-2 to TRBJ1-5; D not certain. CDR3 bases: TGTGCCAGCAGTATTACCAGGTGGCAGCCCCAGCATTTT. It codes for CASSITRWQPQHF.